The source of this T cell receptor beta chain is a study of CD8 T cells in ankylosing spondylitis. Study observations and caveats: Reactive arthritis synovial fluid and blood previously showed some of these motif variants. Seemingly distinctive of ankylosing spondylitis blood was a TCR beta motif formed by eight highly homologous variants. The disease-linked clones had a CD8+ phenotype and low blood frequencies.

As regards this clonotype: Its antigen is unidentified.

The germline V gene encodes CDR1 LGHNA and CDR2 YSLEER. This CDR3 is 16 amino acids long. V gave up 0 bases and J gave up 3 bases, with 15 bases separating them. The authors made TCR beta libraries by quantitative 5'-RACE with molecular barcodes. MiXCR, applied by TCRdb to the 5' RACE reads, yields one record per CDR3 protein. Among some 700,000 distinct CDR3 sequences listed, 19% were seen once. The sequence was obtained from a male donor with ankylosing spondylitis. This rearrangement joins TRBV4-3 to TRBJ2-7; the D gene is possibly TRBD1 (7 bases). The sample taken for sequencing was blood, either unsorted or a sorted T cell fraction (not recorded which). The chain's CDR3 is CASSQDHGQGGYEQYF. In DNA form, the CDR3 reads TGCGCCAGCAGCCAAGATCACGGGCAGGGGGGCTACGAGCAGTACTTC.